This T cell receptor beta chain came from a study of T cell responses to AZD1222 COVID-19 vaccine. Broader study findings: Close to half of all spike-specific TCRs reportedly target regions of the variants that are unmutated. There were vaccine-associated CD4 TCRs across spike, dominant at 160-218 and 743-854.

A remark on this clone: Its specificity is not known. Other DNA sequences in this specimen translate into the identical CDR3.

Data came from immunoSEQ multiplex PCR; TCRdb stores just in-frame clones and leaves some out. This sample yields 110,000 or so clones, of which 70% to 90% are seen a single time; approximately 8.8% belongs to the top ten. The CDR3 is 12 residues long. V lost 5 bases, J lost 4 bases, and 6 bases lay in between. Germline CDR1 reads MNHEY; CDR2 reads SVGEGT. The source of this sequence is an adult in good health. The rearrangement uses TRBV6-2 or TRBV6-3 and TRBJ1-5, with no clear D. The starting material was peripheral blood, obtained on day 0 of AZD1222 vaccination. CDR3 residues: CASSRPNQPQHF. Written as DNA, the CDR3 is TGTGCCAGCAGTCGACCTAATCAGCCCCAGCATTTT.